This T cell receptor (beta chain) was captured in a study of T-cell reconstitution after alpha-beta-depleted transplantation in children listed by TCRdb under 2016. Looking at the study overall: T-cell immune reconstitution after TCRalphabeta/CD19-depleted allogeneic hematopoietic cell transplantation in children was quantitatively tracked in the study by means of TCR repertoire profiling. The paper's findings and limits, for the study overall: In some patients, high TCRbeta diversity at day 60 was attributed to recipient T cells and intrathymic progenitors that had survived conditioning. Over the following months the frequencies of hyperexpanded clones went down, and after one year T-cell counts and TCRbeta diversity were mostly credited to newly produced T cells. About two months after transplant, the apparently early recovery of alphabetaT-cell counts reportedly depended on just several hundred clones that had expanded rapidly and came from non-depleted graft cells.

What this sample's treatment or condition label stands for: allogeneic hematopoietic cell transplantation with graft depleted of TCRalphabeta T cells and CD19 B cells. The children who served as transplant recipients had been given grafts of TCRalphabeta/CD19-depleted allogeneic hematopoietic cells. V gives up 3 bases and J gives up 0 bases, and the segment between their germline ends measures 9 bases. The germline V gene (reference sequence) gives CDR1 as DFQATT and CDR2 as SNEGSKA. The CDR3 starts with the cysteine, ends with the phenylalanine, and has 14 residues. CDR3 DNA is the only sequence kept; it has 42 bases, read in frame from the first base. Receptor amplification or capture employed PCR. The listed sequencing device is Illumina HiSeq 2500. To normalize quantification of the TCRbeta repertoire, the TCR libraries were built with molecular barcoding that relied on unique molecular identifiers. TCRdb trimmed the raw reads at Q25, called clones with MiXCR and kept productive beta chains. Rows with a matching CDR3 protein are joined into one entry that keeps the most common DNA and genes. This sample holds 200,000 to 250,000 distinct CDR3 sequences; over 20% were observed only once. Clones ranked in the top ten supply around 2.5% of the sample.

In regard to this clonotype: Its recognized antigen is unknown. Base qualities are not recorded, but no much larger clone differs from it by a single base.

The chain employs TRBV20-1 and TRBJ2-1; there is no confident call for the D gene. This receptor was obtained from a girl aged 2 to 10 with Fanconi anemia, due to receive a stem cell transplant. The specimen comprised PBMCs, sampled before TCRalphabeta/CD19-depleted stem cell transplant. The DNA sequence follows: TGCAGTGCTAGGTGGTTCAGCTCCTACAATGAGCAGTTCTTC. Translated, this gives CSARWFSSYNEQFF.